These T cell receptor beta chains were read from a single sample in a study of T cells in narcolepsy. Produced via immunoSEQ multiplex PCR; TCRdb's table is partial and in-frame only. The sample lists 27,000 or so clones; roughly nine tenths were seen once. The specimen sequenced was CD45RA- memory CD4+ T cells from PBMCs. The receptors shown here come from a human donor with narcolepsy. Each CDR3 is given with its conserved first and last residue.

j_call v_call cdr3_aa
TRBJ1-4 TRBV4-1 CASSQQQGNEKLFF
TRBJ2-1 TRBV5-1 CASSLAGGWGEQFF
TRBJ2-3 TRBV10-2 CASRSGPDTDTQYF
TRBJ1-2 TRBV6-5 CASSRVGRDYGYTF
TRBJ2-6 TRBV5-4 CASSFGPGANVLTF
TRBJ2-1 TRBV2 CASSEEWGSEQFF
TRBJ1-2 TRBV29-1 CSVGDPRGGGYTF
TRBJ1-2 TRBV5-4 CASSFKSGDGYTF
TRBJ1-5 TRBV6-5 CASKGVSNQPQHF
TRBJ1-3 TRBV5-1 CASSPQQGNGNTIYF
TRBJ1-6 TRBV2 CASSEGWKGVSPLHF